This T cell receptor (beta chain) was recorded in a study of CD8 T cells in ankylosing spondylitis (dated by TCRdb to about 2017). General notes on the study: To find TCR variants linked to disease, the study profiled T cell receptor beta repertoires in ankylosing spondylitis patients and healthy donors. The whole study cohort included over a hundred healthy donors and 20 to 25 ankylosing spondylitis patients. Peripheral blood was sampled, and synovial fluid was additionally collected from ankylosing spondylitis patients.

Sequencing was carried out with an Illumina HiSeq 2500. TCR beta libraries were prepared by quantitative 5'-RACE with molecular barcodes. The authors' pipeline ran thus. A new computational method, built on a probabilistic model of VDJ rearrangement, was used to identify disease-linked TCR variants. Clones were called with MiXCR by TCRdb after fastp trimmed the public reads at Q25, and only in-frame beta chains were retained. Here each entry gathers all rows of one CDR3 protein and keeps the most common genes and DNA. The authors' filters were not applied to this entry. The sample table contains roughly 260,000 distinct CDR3 sequences; only one count was recorded for roughly 20% of them. The biggest ten clones account for 7.8% of the sample. This clonotype was seen only a few times. It has no known antigen specificity. No qualities accompany the bases; no much larger clone lies one base away. The CDR3 has 15 amino acids, counting the end cysteine and phenylalanine. Just CDR3 DNA is preserved here, 45 bases in frame from base 1. The junction carries 11 bases between V and J, which are trimmed by 5 bases and 0 bases respectively. CDR1 and CDR2 are read off the germline V gene (reference sequence) as LNHNV and YYDKDF.

Here is what the overall study found, with its caveats: Some TCR beta motif variants had previously been reported in synovial fluid and blood of reactive arthritis patients, which suggested common disease-initiation mechanisms. Significant enrichment of the disease-linked clones was reported in matched synovial fluid samples from ankylosing spondylitis patients. Blood from ankylosing spondylitis patients appeared to be characterized by a TCR beta motif composed of eight highly homologous amino acid variants. A CD8+ phenotype was shown by the disease-linked clones, which were found at relatively low frequencies in peripheral blood.

This chain is built from TRBV15 and TRBJ2-1, with a tentative D gene TRBD2 over 6 matching bases. Material: blood, either unsorted or a sorted T cell fraction (not recorded which). The clonotype originates from a male donor with ankylosing spondylitis or in good health (not recorded which). The DNA reads as follows: TGTGCCACCAGCCGAGGCGGGAACTCCTACAATGAGCAGTTCTTC. Protein translation: CATSRGGNSYNEQFF.